A single T cell receptor (beta chain) is shown here with its context. What it binds is not known. This entry comes from a study of cytomegalovirus exposure and HLA in healthy donors. Whole-study results and caveats: Many donors carried some public TCRs, although rarity characterized most TCR sequences.

Measured with immunoSEQ multiplex PCR; TCRdb has only the in-frame clones, and not every one. The sample contains around 80,000 clones, 90% to 95% of which appear only once. There are 16 residues in the CDR3. The germline V gene has CDR1 KGHSH and CDR2 LQKENI. The V gene lost 1 base and the J gene lost 2 bases, with 12 bases spanning the gap. This receptor was taken from a woman aged 18-29 years in good health and CMV-seronegative. The gene calls are TRBV18 and TRBJ1-5; D ambiguous. Material for sequencing was PBMCs. CDR3 amino acids: CASSPQEFGGNQPQHF. The CDR3 DNA follows: TGTGCCAGCTCACCACAGGAGTTCGGTGGCAATCAGCCCCAGCATTTT.